This TCR beta chain was retrieved from a study of T cells in Graves' hyperthyroidism and ophthalmopathy. Study-level results: Prediction of ophthalmopathy progression came a median around 6.1 months pre-onset. A 13 V-J model separated ophthalmopathy from stable hyperthyroidism.

Researchers barred patients who had uncontrolled infection, other autoimmune disease, pregnancy or lactation. A word on this clonotype: Antigen: not known.

This CDR3 has 14 amino acids. With V trimmed by 6 bases and J by 5 bases, 6 bases remained unmatched. RNA transcripts yielded amplified TCR beta CDR3 regions. The study used the HTBI primer set for a first-round RT-PCR of the TCR CDR3. One entry per CDR3 protein, called by TCRdb with MiXCR from the multiplex PCR reads. The repertoire consists of roughly 560,000 distinct CDR3 sequences, with roughly 14% occurring once and the leading ten covering approximately 4.3%. The clonotype originates from a woman aged 40-49 years with Graves' ophthalmopathy. Material for sequencing was blood. The rearrangement uses TRBV12-3 or TRBV12-4 and TRBJ2-2, with TRBD1 identical over 7 bases. The CDR3 DNA is TGTGCCAGCAGCCCTACAGGGGAAACCGGGGAGCTGTTTTTT. This sequence encodes CASSPTGETGELFF.